This entry describes one T cell receptor beta chain. Its antigen is not identified. Germline CDR1 is MNHNS and CDR2 is SASEGT. CDR3 length: 15 amino acids. The germline V and J ends were trimmed by 0 bases and 1 base, with 7 bases remaining between them. The sample originates from a study of cytomegalovirus exposure and HLA in healthy donors. Study-wide results and caveats: Many donors shared some public TCRs, even though most TCR sequences were rare. The TCR clusters that emerged in the first cohort tended, a later analysis found, to co-occur in the 120 or so validation repertoires. With high specificity and sensitivity, the classifier reportedly diagnosed cytomegalovirus status.

Measured with immunoSEQ multiplex PCR; TCRdb has only the in-frame clones, and not every one. The sample carries more than 300,000 clones, 80% to 90% recorded once. The sequencing sample was made of PBMCs. The TCR comes from a woman aged 18-30 years in good health and CMV-seronegative. The chain carries TRBV6-1 and TRBJ1-5; the D is unclear. CDR3: CASSEAPGSNQPQHF. CDR3 nucleotides: TGTGCCAGCAGTGAAGCGCCGGGGAGCAATCAGCCCCAGCATTTT.